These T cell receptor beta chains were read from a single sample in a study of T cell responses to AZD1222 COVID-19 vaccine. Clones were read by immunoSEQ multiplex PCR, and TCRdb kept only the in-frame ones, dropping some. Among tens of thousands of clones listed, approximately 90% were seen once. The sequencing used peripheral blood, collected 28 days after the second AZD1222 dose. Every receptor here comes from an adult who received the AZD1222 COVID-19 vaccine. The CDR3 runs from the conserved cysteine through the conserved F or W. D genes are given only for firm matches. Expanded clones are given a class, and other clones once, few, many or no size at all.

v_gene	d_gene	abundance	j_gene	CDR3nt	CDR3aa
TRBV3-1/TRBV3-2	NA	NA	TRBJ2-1	TGTGCCAGCAGCCCCCAGAGGGACTGGGGCAATGAGCAGTTCTTC	CASSPQRDWGNEQFF
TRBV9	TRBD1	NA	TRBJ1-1	TGTGCCAGCAGCGCAGGGGGGGTTGAGAACACTGAAGCTTTCTTT	CASSAGGVENTEAFF
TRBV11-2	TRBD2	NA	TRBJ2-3	TGTGCCAGCAGCTTAGAGGAGCGGGGGGCCACAGATACGCAGTATTTT	CASSLEERGATDTQYF
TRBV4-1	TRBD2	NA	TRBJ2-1	TGCGCCAGCAGCCAAGAGCCGGGACTAGCGGGGGGGCCGTTCTTC	CASSQEPGLAGGPFF
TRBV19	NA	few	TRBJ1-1	TGTGCCAGTAGCACCCGGGGGGGTTACACTGAAGCTTTCTTT	CASSTRGGYTEAFF
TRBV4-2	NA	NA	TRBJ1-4	TGTGCCAGCAGCCAAGAGGAGGGAATTAATGAAAAACTGTTTTTT	CASSQEEGINEKLFF
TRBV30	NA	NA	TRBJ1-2	TGTGCCTGGACCAGTCGGGGGAGTAATGGCTACACCTTC	CAWTSRGSNGYTF
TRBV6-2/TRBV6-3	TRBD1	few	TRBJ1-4	TGTGCCAGCAGTCCAATCTTCGACAGGGTGGAGAAGAAAAGGGATGAAAAACTGTTTTTT	CASSPIFDRVEKKRDEKLFF
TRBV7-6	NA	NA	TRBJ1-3	TGTGCCAGCAGCTTAGCCGGGGCAGACGGAAACACCATATATTTT	CASSLAGADGNTIYF
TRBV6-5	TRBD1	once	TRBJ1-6	TGTGCCAGCAGTTACTCAGGGACAGGGCTACTTTCACCCCTCCACTTT	CASSYSGTGLLSPLHF
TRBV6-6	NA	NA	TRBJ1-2	TGTGCCAGCTGGGGGGGGAGGACATCTAACTATGGCTACACCTTC	CASWGGRTSNYGYTF
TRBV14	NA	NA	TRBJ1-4	TGTGCCAGCAGCCGAGCCGGTGGCGGACTGTTTTTT	CASSRAGGGLFF
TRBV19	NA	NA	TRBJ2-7	TGTGCCAGTAGCCGAGGACCCCCGACCTACGAGCAGTACTTC	CASSRGPPTYEQYF
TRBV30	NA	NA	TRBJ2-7	TGTGCCTGGAGTGTGGGTGGGTACGAGCAGTACTTC	CAWSVGGYEQYF
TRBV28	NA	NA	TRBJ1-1	TGTGCCACCAAGAGGAGGGAAGCTTTCTTT	CATKRREAFF
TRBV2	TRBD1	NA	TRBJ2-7	TGTGCCAGCAGGGACAGGGCTAGTCCCTACGAGCAGTACTTC	CASRDRASPYEQYF
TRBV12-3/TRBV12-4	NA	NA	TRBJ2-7	TGTGCCAGCAGTTTAGGGCCGCTGGAGCAGTACTTC	CASSLGPLEQYF
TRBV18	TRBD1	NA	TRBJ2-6	TGTGCCAGCTCAGTCTTACGGGGCCCCCGGGACAGCATTAACTCTGGGGCCAACGTCCTGACTTTC	CASSVLRGPRDSINSGANVLTF
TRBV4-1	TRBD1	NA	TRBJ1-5	TGCGCCAGCAGCTCGACTCGGGACAGGGTTAGGCCCCAGCATTTT	CASSSTRDRVRPQHF
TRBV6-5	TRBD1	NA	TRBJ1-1	TGTGCCAGCAGTACGGACAGGGGGGCGACTGAAGCTTTCTTT	CASSTDRGATEAFF